Detailed here is one TCR beta chain. The antigen remains undetermined. This specimen belongs to a study of vaccination effects on CD4 cells after COVID-19. Assay used: immunoSEQ multiplex PCR; TCRdb lists only in-frame clones, some missing. The sample records about 73,000 clones, around 79% being singletons. Trimming pared 8 bases from V and 0 bases from J, leaving 16 bases between. Germline lookup yields CDR1 LNHDA and CDR2 SQIVND (reference sequence). This CDR3 spans 16 amino acids. Findings and caveats of the study: Sampling in the study covered few convalescent patients and included no early post-infection timepoints. In the late period after vaccination, infection- and vaccine-induced clones contracted markedly.

ViraFEST used viral peptide pools to expand antigen-specific CD4+ T cells before sequencing. Following a 10-day culture, CD4+ T cells were purified. Vaccine recipients lacked prior SARS-CoV-2 infection and had negative nucleocapsid antibodies. Some 2 million PBMC were placed in each well, which was supplemented with 10 IU/ml IL-2 and 10 ug/ml peptides. Each culture had half its medium swapped for IL-2 medium on days 3 and 7. Sequencing used CD4+ T cells from PBMCs cultured with HCoV-NL63 spike peptides, obtained before COVID-19 vaccination. This TCR came from a human donor who received a COVID-19 vaccine. The V call is TRBV19, the J call TRBJ1-4; D remains unclear. In DNA form, the CDR3 reads TGTGCCAGTTGGTCGGAGATATTTGCAACTAATGAAAAACTGTTTTTT. It codes for CASWSEIFATNEKLFF.